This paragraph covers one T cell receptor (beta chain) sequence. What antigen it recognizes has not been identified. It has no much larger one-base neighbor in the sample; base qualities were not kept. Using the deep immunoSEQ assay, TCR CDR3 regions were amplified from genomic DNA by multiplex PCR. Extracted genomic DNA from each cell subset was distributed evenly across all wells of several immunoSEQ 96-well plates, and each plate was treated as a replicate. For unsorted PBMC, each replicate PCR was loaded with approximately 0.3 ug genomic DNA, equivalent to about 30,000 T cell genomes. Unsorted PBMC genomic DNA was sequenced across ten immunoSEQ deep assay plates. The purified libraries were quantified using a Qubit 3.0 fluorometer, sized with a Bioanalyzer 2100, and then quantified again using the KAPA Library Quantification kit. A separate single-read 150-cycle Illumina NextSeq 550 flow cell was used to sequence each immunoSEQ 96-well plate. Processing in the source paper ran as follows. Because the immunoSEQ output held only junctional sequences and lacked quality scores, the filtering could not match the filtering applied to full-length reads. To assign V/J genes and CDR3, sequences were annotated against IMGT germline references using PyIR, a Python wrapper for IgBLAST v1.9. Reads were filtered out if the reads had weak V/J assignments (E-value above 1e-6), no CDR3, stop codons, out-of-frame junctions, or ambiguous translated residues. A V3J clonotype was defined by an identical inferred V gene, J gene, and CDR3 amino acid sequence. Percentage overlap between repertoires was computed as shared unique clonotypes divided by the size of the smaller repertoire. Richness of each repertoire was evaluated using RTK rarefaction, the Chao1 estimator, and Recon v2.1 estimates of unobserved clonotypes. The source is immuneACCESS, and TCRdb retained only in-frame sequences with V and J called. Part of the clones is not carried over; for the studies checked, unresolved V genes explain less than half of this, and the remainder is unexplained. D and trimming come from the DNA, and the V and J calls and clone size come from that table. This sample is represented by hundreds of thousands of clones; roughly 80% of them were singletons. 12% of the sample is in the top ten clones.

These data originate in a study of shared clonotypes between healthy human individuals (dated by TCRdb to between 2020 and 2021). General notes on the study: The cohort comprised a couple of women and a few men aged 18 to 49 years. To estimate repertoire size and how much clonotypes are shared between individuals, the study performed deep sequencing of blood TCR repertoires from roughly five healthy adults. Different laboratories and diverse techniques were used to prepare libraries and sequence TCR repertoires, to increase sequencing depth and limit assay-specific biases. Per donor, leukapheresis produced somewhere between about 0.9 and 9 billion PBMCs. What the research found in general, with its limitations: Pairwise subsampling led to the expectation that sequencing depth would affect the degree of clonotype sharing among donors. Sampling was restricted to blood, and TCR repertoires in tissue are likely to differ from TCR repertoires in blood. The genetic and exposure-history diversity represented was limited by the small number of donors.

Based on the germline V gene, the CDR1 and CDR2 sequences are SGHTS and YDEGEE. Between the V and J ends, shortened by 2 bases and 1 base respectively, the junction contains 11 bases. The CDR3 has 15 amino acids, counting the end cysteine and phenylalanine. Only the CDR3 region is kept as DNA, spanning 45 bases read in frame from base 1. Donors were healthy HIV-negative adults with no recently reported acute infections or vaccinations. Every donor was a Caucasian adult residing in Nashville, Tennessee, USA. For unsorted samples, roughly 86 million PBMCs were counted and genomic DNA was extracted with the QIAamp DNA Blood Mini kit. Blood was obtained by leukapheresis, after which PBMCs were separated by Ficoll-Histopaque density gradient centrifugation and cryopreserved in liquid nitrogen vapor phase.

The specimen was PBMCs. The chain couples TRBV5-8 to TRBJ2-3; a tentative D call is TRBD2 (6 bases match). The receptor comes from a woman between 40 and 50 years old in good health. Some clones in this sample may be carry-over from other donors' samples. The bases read TGTGCCAGCAGCTTCGGGGGTGGGGGCACAGATACGCAGTATTTT. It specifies CASSFGGGGTDTQYF. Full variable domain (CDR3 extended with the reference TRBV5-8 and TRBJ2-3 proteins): EAGVTQSPTHLIKTRGQQATLRCSPISGHTSVYWYQQALGLGLQFLLWYDEGEERNRGNFPPRFSGRQFPNYSSELNVNALELEDSALYLCASSFGGGGTDTQYFGPGTRLTVL.